Below, one T cell receptor beta chain is given with its context. The antigen is unknown. This sample stems from a study of T-cell memory formation after mild COVID-19. Study outcomes and limitations: The finding that pre-infection memory included some responding clones suggested that cross-reactive memory joined.

Using its own MiXCR run on the 5' RACE reads, TCRdb lists one record per CDR3 protein. The data contain about 430,000 distinct CDR3 sequences, over 15% of them singletons. Germline V CDR1 and CDR2: SGHTA, FQGNSA. V gave up 7 bases and J gave up 5 bases, with 5 bases separating them. The CDR3 has 11 amino acids. The sample was PBMCs or a T cell subset sorted from them (not recorded which). The clonotype originates from a man between 18 and 29 years old who had mild COVID-19 (a few samples of this study predate the infection). Cell type and time point are not known. The chain is built from TRBV7-2 and TRBJ2-2; no definite D call. CDR3 nucleotide sequence: TGTGCCAGCATCCCGACCGGGGAGCTGTTTTTT. Its translation is CASIPTGELFF.